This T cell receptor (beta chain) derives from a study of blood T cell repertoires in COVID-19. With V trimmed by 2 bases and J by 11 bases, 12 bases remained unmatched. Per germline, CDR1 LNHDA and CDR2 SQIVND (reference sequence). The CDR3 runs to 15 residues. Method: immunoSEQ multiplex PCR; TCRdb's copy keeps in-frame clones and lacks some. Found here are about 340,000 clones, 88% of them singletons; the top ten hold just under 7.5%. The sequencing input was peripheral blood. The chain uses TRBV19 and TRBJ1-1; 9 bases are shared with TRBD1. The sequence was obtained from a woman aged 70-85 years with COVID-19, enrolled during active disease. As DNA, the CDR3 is TGTGCCAGTAGTATAACCGGGACAGGGACGGCGGTCGCTTTCTTT. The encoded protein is CASSITGTGTAVAFF.